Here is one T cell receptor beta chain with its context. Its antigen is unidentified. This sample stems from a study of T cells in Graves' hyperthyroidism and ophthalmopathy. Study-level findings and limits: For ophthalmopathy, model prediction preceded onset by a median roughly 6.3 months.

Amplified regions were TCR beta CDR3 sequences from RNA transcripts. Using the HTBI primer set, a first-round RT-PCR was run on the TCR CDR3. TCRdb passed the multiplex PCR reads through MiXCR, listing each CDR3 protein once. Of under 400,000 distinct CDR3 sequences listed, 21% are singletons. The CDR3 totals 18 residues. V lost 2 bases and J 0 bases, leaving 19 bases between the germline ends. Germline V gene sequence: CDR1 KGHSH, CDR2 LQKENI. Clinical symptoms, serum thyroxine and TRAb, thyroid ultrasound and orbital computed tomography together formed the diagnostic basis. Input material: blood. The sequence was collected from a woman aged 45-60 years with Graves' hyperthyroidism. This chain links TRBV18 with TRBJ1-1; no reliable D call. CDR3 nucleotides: TGTGCCAGCTCACCATCTCTAGTAGTAGGGTACTTGAACACTGAAGCTTTCTTT. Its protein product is CASSPSLVVGYLNTEAFF.